Below are 12 T cell receptor beta chains sequenced from a single sample in a study of breast tumors, draining lymph nodes, adjacent tissues. Samples came from axillary lymph nodes draining the breast cancer. TCRdb called the multiplex PCR reads again in MiXCR, with one record for every CDR3 protein. The table has 250,000 or so distinct CDR3 sequences, over 30% seen once. The sample consisted of axillary lymph node tissue. The receptors shown here come from a female donor with breast cancer. Some clones in this sample may be carry-over from other donors' samples.

The CDR3 spells CASSFRDRVYGYTF. In DNA, the CDR3 is TGTGCCAGCAGCTTCCGGGACAGGGTCTATGGCTACACCTTC. The chain employs TRBV11-1 and TRBJ1-2, with TRBD1 matching 9 bases. Looked up from germline, CDR1 is SGHAT and CDR2 is FQDESV (reference sequence). V shed 3 bases and J 4 bases; nucleotides not matched to a gene: 3. This CDR3 has 14 amino acids.

As to this clonotype: At one of its ends the junction is not consistent with the germline gene, which may arise from a read error. This chain connects TRBV24-1 to TRBJ2-6; D possibly matches TRBD1 or TRBD2 (5 bases each). The germline CDR1 and CDR2 sequences are KGHDR and SFDVKD. CDR3 length: 15 residues. CDR3 nucleotide sequence: TGTGCCACCAGTCCAGGGAGCTCTAGGGCCAACGTCCTGACTTTC. Translation: CATSPGSSRANVLTF.

A note on this clonotype: This may arise from a read error, as a much more abundant clone is one base away. V gene TRBV20-1 combines with J gene TRBJ2-7; no firm D call. CDR3 length equals 11 residues. Germline lookup yields CDR1 DFQATT and CDR2 SNEGSKA (reference sequence). The CDR3 spells CSATTLPLQSF. The CDR3 nucleotides read TGCAGTGCTACAACCTTGCCGTTGCAGTCCTTC.

Many counts were recorded for this clonotype. The chain is built from TRBV29-1 and TRBJ2-7; D gene uncertain. CDR1 and CDR2 from the germline V gene are SQVTM and ANQGSEA. Trimming took off 2 bases at V and 1 base at J, with 6 bases between the two ends. There are 12 residues in the CDR3. CDR3 region: CSVEFPSYEQYF. The DNA of the CDR3 is TGCAGCGTTGAATTCCCTTCCTACGAGCAGTACTTC.

At least ten counts were recorded for this clonotype. The chain couples TRBV29-1 to TRBJ2-1; 8 nucleotides match TRBD2. Germline V gene lookup returns CDR1 SQVTM and CDR2 ANQGSEA. The ends lost 3 bases at V and 0 bases at J; junction bases unmatched: 7. The CDR3 consists of 16 residues. In nucleotides, the CDR3 is TGCAGCGTTGACCCGATAGCGGGAAGCTCCTACAATGAGCAGTTCTTC. It yields the protein CSVDPIAGSSYNEQFF.

In this sample, this clonotype turned up many times. The V and J genes are TRBV10-1 and TRBJ2-7; TRBD1 matches at 10 bases. In germline, CDR1 is WNHNN, CDR2 SYGVQD (reference sequence). The CDR3 is 15 residues long. The V and J ends lost 0 bases and 3 bases, in that order; junction bases with no gene match: 2. The CDR3 DNA reads TGCGCCAGCAGTGAGTCGACAGGGGGCATCTACGAGCAGTACTTC. This gives the protein CASSESTGGIYEQYF.

J is TRBJ2-2 and V is TRBV6-1, with TRBD2 as a possible D gene (6 bases). Germline V gives CDR1 MNHNS, CDR2 SASEGT. The CDR3 sequence is 13 residues long. V lost 10 bases and J 7 bases, leaving 16 bases between the germline ends. The chain's CDR3 is CATRTIGGGELFF. The CDR3 coding sequence is TGTGCCACCCGGACTATCGGCGGCGGGGAGCTGTTTTTT.

Turning to this clonotype: The CDR3 carries no conserved terminal phenylalanine or tryptophan, so it likely arises from a read error. It is unclear where the CDR3 begins or ends on the DNA, so no DNA is shown, and the CDR3 is as TCRdb lists it. V usage is TRBV12-3 or TRBV12-4 and J usage is TRBJ1-4. Counting both end residues, the CDR3 totals 10 amino acids. The CDR3 sequence: CASSFSSGSS.

Concerning this clonotype itself: A read error may be the cause here, since a much bigger clone is one base away. This chain connects TRBV11-2 to TRBJ2-5, with 9 nucleotides matching TRBD2. In germline, CDR1 is SGHAT, CDR2 FQNNGV. V shed 6 bases and J 5 bases; nucleotides not matched to a gene: 16. The CDR3 runs to 17 residues. CDR3 region: CASSRSSGTRLRETQYF. The DNA of the CDR3 is TGTGCCAGCAGTCGATCTAGCGGGACTAGGTTGCGGGAGACCCAGTACTTC.

V and J are TRBV24-1 and TRBJ2-3; 10 bases map to TRBD2. The germline CDR1 and CDR2 sequences are KGHDR and SFDVKD. Trimming removed 4 bases from V and 6 bases from J; junction bases left unmatched: 9. The length of the CDR3 is 16 residues. The CDR3 protein is CATSDSGLAMADTQYF. Written as DNA, the CDR3 is TGTGCCACCAGTGACTCGGGACTAGCGATGGCTGATACGCAGTATTTT.

As for this clonotype: This sequence may be a read error, since a much larger clone differs from it by one base. Without the conserved terminal phenylalanine or tryptophan, this CDR3 likely stems from a read error. The chain uses TRBV12-3 or TRBV12-4 and TRBJ2-2; TRBD2 agrees at 11 bases. Germline trimming cut 3 bases from V and 7 bases from J; bases unmatched to any gene: 7. The CDR3 has 16 amino acids. The CDR3 protein is CASSFRTSGRIGELFL. The CDR3 DNA sequence: TGTGCCAGCAGTTTCCGAACTAGCGGGAGAATCGGGGAGCTGTTTCTT.

This clonotype occurred a few times. Possible read error: a much larger clone is one base away. The rearrangement links TRBV7-8 to TRBJ2-5; 10 bases map to TRBD2. This CDR3 contains 17 residues. Germline lookup yields CDR1 SGHVS and CDR2 FQNEAQ. Here the CDR3 reads CASSLGASGSGQEPQYF. The DNA of the CDR3 is TGTGCCAGCAGCTTAGGGGCTAGCGGGAGTGGTCAAGAGCCCCAGTACTTC. The variable domain in full, with the rest retrieved from reference TRBV7-8 and TRBJ2-5, is GAGVSQSPRYKVAKRGQDVALRCDPISGHVSLFWYQQALGQGPEFLTYFQNEAQLDKSGLPSDRFFAERPEGSVSTLKIQRTQQEDSAVYLCASSLGASGSGQEPQYFGPGTRLLVL.